A single sample gave rise to the 27 T cell receptor beta chains below, sequenced in a study of blood T cell repertoires in COVID-19. Sequencing was performed with immunoSEQ multiplex PCR; in TCRdb, only in-frame clones are kept and a portion is missing. Seen here are hundreds of thousands of clones, roughly 89% observed once, and the top ten hold about 1.5%. Sequencing was done on a sample of PBMCs or T cells enriched from blood (not recorded which). The receptor source for this set is a woman in her late teens or twenties with acute COVID-19.

The gene calls are TRBV6-5 and TRBJ2-7; D is unresolved. V lost 6 bases and J 4 bases, leaving 7 bases between the germline ends. The CDR3 covers 11 residues. Germline V gives CDR1 MNHEY, CDR2 SVGAGI. The CDR3 region is CASRIEYEQYF. CDR3 nucleotides: TGTGCCAGCAGAATAGAGTACGAGCAGTACTTC.

The chain joins TRBV5-6 to TRBJ1-5; tentatively, D is TRBD1 (5 bases). The CDR3 spans 15 residues. Germline lookup yields CDR1 SGHDT and CDR2 YYEEEE. V dropped 2 bases and J dropped 5 bases, with 14 bases sitting between them. CDR3 sequence reads: CASSFRARGDQPQHF. The CDR3 DNA is TGTGCCAGCAGCTTCAGGGCAAGAGGAGATCAGCCCCAGCATTTT.

The chain has TRBV7-3 and TRBJ2-6; no firm D call. The CDR3 has 15 residues. The V end lost 4 bases, the J end lost 4 bases, and 11 bases lay between the germline ends. Germline V gives CDR1 SGHTA, CDR2 FQGTGA. CDR3 in amino acids: CASSSQASGANVLTF. CDR3 nucleotide sequence: TGTGCCAGCAGCTCGCAAGCATCCGGGGCCAACGTCCTGACTTTC.

The rearrangement uses TRBV4-1 and TRBJ2-2, with 8 positions matching TRBD2. This CDR3 comprises 16 residues. V lost 1 base and J lost 5; bases outside the gene matches: 6. The germline CDR1 and CDR2 sequences are MGHRA and YSYEKL. The CDR3 reads CASSQGGSGMTGELFF. In DNA, the CDR3 is TGCGCCAGCAGCCAAGGAGGTAGCGGGATGACCGGGGAGCTGTTTTTT.

This clone was detected only once. CDR3 in DNA: TGCAGTGCTAGTGGACTAGCGGGAGACCCCTCCTACGAGCAGTACTTC. Its protein product is CSASGLAGDPSYEQYF. V and J are TRBV20-1 and TRBJ2-7; TRBD2 matches 13 bases. J gave up 0 bases and V 3 bases, and 5 bases lay outside the gene matches. The CDR3 covers 16 residues. Germline CDR1 reads DFQATT; CDR2 reads SNEGSKA (reference sequence).

The chain couples TRBV13 to TRBJ2-1; tentatively, D is TRBD2 (6 bases). The CDR3 covers 17 residues. Between the trimmed V and J ends, which lost 4 bases and 4 bases, there was a span of 20 bases. Germline CDR1 PRHDT, CDR2 FYEKMQ (reference sequence). CDR3 loop: CASSYMTGTGDYNEQFF. Written as DNA, the CDR3 is TGTGCCAGCAGCTATATGACCGGGACTGGAGATTACAATGAGCAGTTCTTC.

For the CDR3, the DNA is TGTGCCAGCAGAAGACCGTCTGCGGGCTCTGGGGCCAACGTCCTGACTTTC. Its protein is CASRRPSAGSGANVLTF. The V and J genes are TRBV27 and TRBJ2-6, with a tentative D call TRBD2 (5 bases). Germline CDR1 and CDR2: MNHEY and SMNVEV (reference sequence). Trimming cost V 6 bases and J 0 bases, with 15 bases left between them. The CDR3 runs 17 residues.

The J gene is TRBJ2-1, the V gene TRBV19; 10 bases are shared with TRBD2. Per the germline V gene, CDR1 is LNHDA and CDR2 is SQIVND (reference sequence). The CDR3 has 18 amino acids. V lost 3 bases, J lost 5 bases, and 13 bases stayed unmatched. For the CDR3, the DNA is TGTGCCAGTAGTATGGAGGGGGGTAGCGGGAGGCTCAACAATGAGCAGTTCTTC. Translating it yields CASSMEGGSGRLNNEQFF.

V is TRBV6-2 or TRBV6-3 and J is TRBJ2-1; D unclear. Germline V lookup: CDR1 MNHEY, CDR2 SVGEGT. The V gene lost 2 bases and the J gene lost 9 bases, with 14 bases spanning the gap. CDR3 size: 14 residues. This chain's CDR3 is CASSYGPINREQFF. CDR3 nucleotide sequence: TGTGCCAGCAGTTACGGTCCTATAAATCGTGAGCAGTTCTTC.

The CDR3 DNA sequence: TGTGCCAGCAATGGCCTAGCGGGTTACTCCTACGAGCAGTACTTC. This encodes CASNGLAGYSYEQYF. V is TRBV6-5 and J is TRBJ2-7; 8 bases agree with TRBD2. Germline values: CDR1 MNHEY, CDR2 SVGAGI. With 7 bases clipped from V and 0 bases from J, the junction kept 8 bases outside the gene matches. This CDR3 has 15 amino acids.

This clone was observed a single time. The V gene is TRBV12-3 or TRBV12-4, the J gene TRBJ1-1; 7 positions match TRBD1. The trim removed 1 base at V and 11 bases at J, leaving 1 base unmatched. The CDR3 consists of 11 residues. In nucleotides, the CDR3 is TGTGCCAGCAGTTTAGGAGGGGGCGCTTTCTTT. It specifies CASSLGGGAFF.

This chain's CDR3 is CASSPNYSNEKLFF. The CDR3 nucleotides read TGTGCCAGCAGTCCCAATTACAGTAATGAAAAACTGTTTTTT. V and J are TRBV3-1 (or the pseudogene TRBV3-2) and TRBJ1-4, with unresolved D. V lost 6 bases and J 4 bases, leaving 12 bases between the germline ends. CDR3 length: 14 amino acids. The germline V gene has CDR1 LGHDT and CDR2 YNNKEL (reference sequence).

The chain has TRBV7-9 and TRBJ2-1; TRBD2 agrees at 12 bases. V lost 5 bases, J lost 9 bases, and 11 bases stayed unmatched. The V gene's germline CDR1 is SEHNR and CDR2 FQNEAQ (reference sequence). The CDR3 has 16 residues. CDR3: CASSPPGTSGLGEQFF. The CDR3 bases are TGTGCCAGCAGCCCACCCGGGACTAGCGGGTTGGGTGAGCAGTTCTTC.

This chain connects TRBV20-1 to TRBJ1-5; no clear D. Trimming shortened V by 3 bases and J by 2 bases, and 8 bases separated the two germline ends. The CDR3 loop spans 13 amino acids. Germline V gene sequence: CDR1 DFQATT, CDR2 SNEGSKA (reference sequence). The CDR3 reads CSASSRGNQPQHF. The CDR3 DNA follows: TGCAGTGCTAGTTCGCGAGGCAATCAGCCCCAGCATTTT.

This chain connects TRBV12-5 to TRBJ2-3; no firm D call. Trimming removed 1 base from V and 0 bases from J, with 11 bases in between. The CDR3 extends over 16 amino acids. Looked up from germline, CDR1 is LGHNT and CDR2 is FRNRAP. In DNA, the CDR3 is TGTGCTAGTGGTTTGGGCCAGTTATTTAGCACAGATACGCAGTATTTT. Translating gives CASGLGQLFSTDTQYF.

This chain links TRBV27 with TRBJ1-2; D is uncertain. Trimming took 2 bases from V and 2 from J, leaving 12 bases between them. CDR1 MNHEY and CDR2 SMNVEV come from the germline V gene (reference sequence). The CDR3 consists of 15 residues. The CDR3 sequence: CASSLGLRYNYGYTF. CDR3 in DNA: TGTGCCAGCAGTTTAGGGCTCCGATACAACTATGGCTACACCTTC.

The chain recombines TRBV28 with TRBJ2-5; TRBD1 agrees at 10 bases. Germline CDR1 and CDR2: MDHEN and SYDVKM. V lost 4 bases, J lost 1 base, and 3 bases stayed unmatched. The CDR3 spans 15 residues. The CDR3 DNA reads as TGTGCCAGCAGTTCGCGGGACAGGGGCCAAGAGACCCAGTACTTC. Translating it yields CASSSRDRGQETQYF.

CDR3 in DNA: TGCGCCAGCAGCCAGAGGACAGGGCTGAACACTGAAGCTTTCTTT. Its protein product is CASSQRTGLNTEAFF. The V gene is TRBV4-3, the J gene TRBJ1-1, with TRBD1 matching 8 bases. The V gene end was trimmed by 3 bases and the J gene end by 0 bases; junction bases not matched to a gene: 3. The CDR3 spans 15 residues. CDR1 and CDR2 from the germline V gene are LGHNA and YSLEER.

In this sample, this clone turned up once. The chain links TRBV29-1 to TRBJ1-4; weak D call: TRBD1 (5 bases). This CDR3 has 13 residues. Trimming shortened V by 5 bases and J by 8 bases, and 15 bases separated the two germline ends. The germline V gene encodes CDR1 SQVTM and CDR2 ANQGSEA. This CDR3 is CSVRGSSWEKLFF. CDR3 bases: TGCAGCGTTAGGGGTTCTTCCTGGGAAAAACTGTTTTTT.

This rearrangement joins TRBV19 to TRBJ2-7; no clear D gene. With 4 bases removed from V and 2 bases from J, the gap between germline ends came to 12 bases. There are 14 residues in the CDR3. Germline CDR1 and CDR2: LNHDA and SQIVND (reference sequence). The CDR3 DNA is TGTGCCAGTAGTACCAGATACAGCACCTACGAGCAGTACTTC. Its translation is CASSTRYSTYEQYF.

This chain connects TRBV6-5 to TRBJ2-2; 9 positions agree with TRBD1. CDR3 size: 15 residues. Germline V gene lookup returns CDR1 MNHEY and CDR2 SVGAGI. V dropped 5 bases and J dropped 4; count of bases not matched to a gene: 5. The CDR3 loop is CASSTQGARTGELFF. DNA of the CDR3: TGTGCCAGCAGTACACAGGGGGCGCGCACCGGGGAGCTGTTTTTT.

The rearrangement joins TRBV5-5 to TRBJ1-4; 7 bases match TRBD1. J gave up 4 bases and V 5 bases, and 8 bases lay outside the gene matches. Germline V gene sequence: CDR1 SGHKS, CDR2 YYEKEE (reference sequence). The CDR3 is 15 amino acids. In nucleotides, the CDR3 is TGTGCCAGCAGTTCACCGACAGGGCTTAATGAAAAACTGTTTTTT. This encodes CASSSPTGLNEKLFF.

The genes are TRBV7-5 and TRBJ2-3; TRBD2, as called in the table, went unchecked against the DNA. TRBV7-5 is annotated as a pseudogene. The CDR3 runs to 17 residues. DNA for the CDR3: TGTGCCAGAAGCCCGCGGCCTAGCGGGACTTGCACAGATACGCAGTATTTT. Translated: CARSPRPSGTCTDTQYF.

This clone was observed once. This chain uses TRBV5-1 with TRBJ1-6, with 8 bases fitting TRBD1. The V gene end was trimmed by 5 bases and the J gene end by 6 bases; junction bases not matched to a gene: 7. This CDR3 region has 15 residues. Looked up from germline, CDR1 is SGHRS and CDR2 is YFSETQ. This CDR3 is CASRWRQGSNSPLHF. The CDR3 nucleotides read TGCGCCAGCAGATGGCGACAGGGGTCTAATTCACCCCTCCACTTT.

V gene TRBV27 combines with J gene TRBJ2-7; 10 nucleotides align to TRBD2. This CDR3 comprises 13 residues. The V gene end was trimmed by 8 bases and the J gene end by 6 bases; junction bases not matched to a gene: 7. The germline gives CDR1 MNHEY, CDR2 SMNVEV (reference sequence). The CDR3 nucleotides are TGTGCCAGCTGGTCTAGCGGGAGCCCCGAGCAGTACTTC. As protein: CASWSSGSPEQYF.

The rearrangement joins TRBV2 to TRBJ1-5; D call uncertain. V lost 4 bases and J lost 5, with 15 bases in between. The CDR3 contains 15 residues. CDR1 is SNHLY, CDR2 FYNNEI, per germline. The CDR3 DNA reads TGTGCCAGCAGTGGCCGGCAGATGGAGGATCAGCCCCAGCATTTT. As protein: CASSGRQMEDQPQHF.

This clone was seen once. This rearrangement joins TRBV5-4 to TRBJ2-6, with TRBD1 as a possible D gene (5 bases). Looked up from germline, CDR1 is SGHNT and CDR2 is YYREEE (reference sequence). The CDR3 covers 18 residues. The V and J ends lost 2 bases and 0 bases respectively, with 15 bases between them. In nucleotides, the CDR3 is TGTGCCAGCAGCTTCCGGACAATGAAAGGCTCTGGGGCCAACGTCCTGACTTTC. The encoded protein is CASSFRTMKGSGANVLTF.